These T cell receptor beta chains were read from a single sample in a study of siplizumab effects on memory and regulatory T cells. Assay used: immunoSEQ multiplex PCR; TCRdb lists only in-frame clones, some missing. The sample includes some 110,000 clones, about 94% seen only once; the top ten take around 1.5%. The source material was non-Treg CD4+ T cells sorted from blood. These receptors were obtained from a human donor in good health. CDR3s include the opening cysteine and the closing phenylalanine or tryptophan. The D gene is left open where the match is weak. Clone size appears in some rows only: once, few, many, or a class for an expanded clone.

size,J,D,V,length,DNA,CDR3
-,TRBJ1-2,-,TRBV14,12,TGTGCCAGCAGCCAAGACGACTATGGCTACACCTTC,CASSQDDYGYTF
-,TRBJ2-1,TRBD2,TRBV10-1,15,TGCGCCAGCAGTGAGCGACTAGCGGGAGTCAATGAGCAGTTCTTC,CASSERLAGVNEQFF
-,TRBJ1-3,-,TRBV6-5,13,TGTGCCAGCAGTTACGATCTGGCAAACACCATATATTTT,CASSYDLANTIYF
-,TRBJ1-2,-,TRBV6-6,15,TGTGCCAGCAGTTACTCTGCAGGCGAGGGCTATGGCTACACCTTC,CASSYSAGEGYGYTF
-,TRBJ2-3,-,TRBV27,19,TGTGCCAGCAGTTTTCAGAACCCTCCGGGGGCCCTTTCGTTGGATACGCAGTATTTT,CASSFQNPPGALSLDTQYF
few,TRBJ1-2,-,TRBV19,14,TGTGCCAGTAGACATACCCAGGGGACCGGTGGCTACACCTTC,CASRHTQGTGGYTF
few,TRBJ2-2,-,TRBV21-1,15,TGTGCCAGCAGCAAACCCTTCGGGGCGGCCGGGGAGCTGTTTTTT,CASSKPFGAAGELFF
-,TRBJ2-1,-,TRBV7-9,18,TGTGCCAGCACCTCCCCAGCGACGGCACCGAGCTCCTACAATGAGCAGTTCTTC,CASTSPATAPSSYNEQFF
once,TRBJ1-4,TRBD1,TRBV5-1,17,TGCGCCAGCAGCTTGGGGGGACAGGGAACAACTAATGAAAAACTGTTTTTT,CASSLGGQGTTNEKLFF
-,TRBJ1-2,TRBD1,TRBV29-1,13,TGCAGCGCCGGACAGGATGGGGGCTATGGCTACACCTTC,CSAGQDGGYGYTF
-,TRBJ2-5,TRBD2,TRBV15,17,TGTGCCACCAGCCCAAGGATGGGACGGGGGGGCAGACAGACCCAGTACTTC,CATSPRMGRGGRQTQYF
-,TRBJ1-2,-,TRBV5-1,14,TGCGCCAGCAGCTTGGACAGGGTGGACTATGGCTACACCTTC,CASSLDRVDYGYTF
-,TRBJ1-2,-,TRBV27,15,TGTGCCAGCAGTTTAGGGGGCCTTCGCGCCTATGGCTACACCTTC,CASSLGGLRAYGYTF
once,TRBJ1-4,-,TRBV18,15,TGTGCCAGCTCACCGGAAAGACAGAGCTATGAAAAACTGTTTTTT,CASSPERQSYEKLFF
few,TRBJ1-3,-,TRBV4-1,13,TGCGCCAGCAGCGAAATTTCTGGAAACACCATATATTTT,CASSEISGNTIYF
-,TRBJ1-6,-,TRBV7-2,14,TGTGCCACTTTAAAGGACAGATATAATTCACCCCTCCACTTT,CATLKDRYNSPLHF
-,TRBJ2-5,-,TRBV2,13,TGTGCCAGCAGTTCGACAGGGACTTCGACCCAGTACTTC,CASSSTGTSTQYF